A single sample gave rise to the 3 T cell receptor beta chains below, sequenced in a study of blood T cells in healthy people across ages. A J-beta primer mix and a sample-barcoded 5' primer were used in a second PCR of roughly 6 to 12 cycles. TCRdb recomputed calls from the 5' RACE reads with MiXCR, one row per CDR3 protein. The table includes roughly 900,000 distinct CDR3 sequences, approximately 49% detected once. The sequencing input was blood. Receptors originate from a man between 25 and 39 years old in good health.

In its sample, this clonotype was seen a few times. The chain couples TRBV10-3 to TRBJ2-3, with 9 bases lining up with TRBD2. This CDR3 is built from 13 residues. V trimming: 4 bases; J trimming: 4 bases; junction bases outside the gene matches: 0. Germline lookup yields CDR1 ENHRY and CDR2 SYGVKD. This CDR3 reads CAISGTSADTQYF. The CDR3 DNA reads as TGTGCCATCAGTGGGACTAGCGCAGATACGCAGTATTTT.

This chain links TRBV3-1 with TRBJ2-7; 14 nucleotides agree with TRBD2. CDR1 and CDR2 from the germline V gene are LGHDT and YNNKEL (reference sequence). V trimming: 2 bases; J trimming: 4 bases; junction bases outside the gene matches: 7. This CDR3 region has 17 residues. The CDR3 DNA reads TGTGCCAGCAGCCAATCCCGGACTAGCGGGGGGAATTACGAGCAGTACTTC. The encoded protein is CASSQSRTSGGNYEQYF.

There are a few counts of this clonotype. V gene TRBV7-2 combines with J gene TRBJ1-5; D gene uncertain. V lost 1 base to trimming and J lost 3 bases, with 10 bases between them. The germline gives CDR1 SGHTA, CDR2 FQGNSA. The CDR3 has 15 amino acids. The CDR3 bases are TGTGCCAGCAGCTTAGGCCCCCAGGTCAATCAGCCCCAGCATTTT. It translates to CASSLGPQVNQPQHF.